This entry features one T cell receptor beta chain sequence. Its antigen is not yet known. No clone much larger than this one lies a single base away; base qualities are absent. This specimen belongs to a study of T cell repertoires in cytomegalovirus infection (dated by TCRdb to between 2018 and 2021). Turning to the overall study: Because public TCR beta signatures pointed to carriage of CMV infection together with the matching HLA type, the HLA type of each donor mattered for the analysis. The paper's findings and limits, for the study overall: In both this cohort and an independent cohort of a few hundred donors, the cumulative frequency of public TCR beta family members distinguished carriers of CMV infection plus the relevant HLA type. The ex vivo response was dominated by HLA-C-restricted CMV-specific TCR beta clonotypes, which also provided the single most frequent clonotype in two of eight donors.

The CDR3 has 15 amino acids, counting the end cysteine and phenylalanine. The only DNA kept is the CDR3, 45 bases in frame from the first base. Between the V and J ends, shortened by 6 bases and 2 bases respectively, the junction contains 14 bases. Sequencing was performed on an Illumina HiSeq 1500. Through fastp at Q25 and MiXCR, TCRdb rebuilt clones from the public reads, retaining in-frame beta chains. Rows matching on CDR3 protein sequence are summarized as one entry with the most common DNA and genes. The sample contains approximately 750,000 distinct CDR3 sequences, approximately 40% of them found a single time. The ten largest clonotypes hold 2.5% to 3% of the sample.

The sequence joins TRBV12-3 or TRBV12-4 to TRBJ1-3, and TRBD1 may be the D gene, going by 6 matching bases. This clonotype was sampled from a human donor in good health (CMV status not recorded). Some clones in this sample may be carry-over from other donors' samples. The sequenced material came from PBMCs. CDR3 loop: CASSLGQSPGNTIYF. The nucleotide sequence is given as TGTGCCAGCAGCCTTGGACAGTCGCCTGGAAACACCATATATTTT.